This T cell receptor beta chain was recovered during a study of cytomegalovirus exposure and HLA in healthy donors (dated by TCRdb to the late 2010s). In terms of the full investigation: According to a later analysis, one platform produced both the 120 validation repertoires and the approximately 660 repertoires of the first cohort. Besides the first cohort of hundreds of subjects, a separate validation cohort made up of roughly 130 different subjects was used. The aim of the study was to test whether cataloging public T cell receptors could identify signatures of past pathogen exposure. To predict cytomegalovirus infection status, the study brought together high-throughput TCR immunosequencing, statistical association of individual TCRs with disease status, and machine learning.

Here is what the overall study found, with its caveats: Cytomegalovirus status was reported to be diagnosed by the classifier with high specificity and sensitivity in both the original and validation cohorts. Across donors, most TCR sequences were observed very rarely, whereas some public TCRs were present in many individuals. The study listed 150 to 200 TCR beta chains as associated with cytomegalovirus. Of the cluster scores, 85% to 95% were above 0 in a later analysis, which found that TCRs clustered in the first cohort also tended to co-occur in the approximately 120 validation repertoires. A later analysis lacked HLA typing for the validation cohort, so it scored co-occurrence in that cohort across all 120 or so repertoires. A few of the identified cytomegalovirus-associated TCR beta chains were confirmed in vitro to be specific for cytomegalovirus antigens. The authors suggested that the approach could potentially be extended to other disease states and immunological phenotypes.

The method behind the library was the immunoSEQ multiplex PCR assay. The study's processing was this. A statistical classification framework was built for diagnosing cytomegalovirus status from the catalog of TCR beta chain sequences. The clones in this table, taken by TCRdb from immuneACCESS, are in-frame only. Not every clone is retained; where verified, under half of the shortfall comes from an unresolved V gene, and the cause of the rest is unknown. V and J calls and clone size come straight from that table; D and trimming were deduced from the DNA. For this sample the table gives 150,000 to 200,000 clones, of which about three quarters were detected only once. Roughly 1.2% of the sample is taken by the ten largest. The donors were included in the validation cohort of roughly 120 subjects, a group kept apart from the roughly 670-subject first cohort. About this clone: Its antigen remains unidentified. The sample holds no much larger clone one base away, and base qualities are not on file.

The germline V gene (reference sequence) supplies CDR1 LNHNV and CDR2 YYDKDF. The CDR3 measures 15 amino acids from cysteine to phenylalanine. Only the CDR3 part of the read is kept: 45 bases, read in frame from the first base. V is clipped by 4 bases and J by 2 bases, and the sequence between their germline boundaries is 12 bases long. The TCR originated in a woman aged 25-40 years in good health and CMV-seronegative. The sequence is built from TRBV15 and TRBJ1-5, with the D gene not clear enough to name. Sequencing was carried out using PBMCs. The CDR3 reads CATSTDPGGNQPQHF. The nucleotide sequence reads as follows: TGTGCCACCAGCACGGATCCCGGGGGCAATCAGCCCCAGCATTTT.